This T cell receptor beta chain was identified during a study of OX40 agonist ivuxolimab in advanced cancers. For the wider study: Ivuxolimab was an agonistic, fully human IgG2 monoclonal antibody directed against OX40 (CD134), a costimulatory receptor. The point of sequencing TCRbeta in the periphery was to test whether ivuxolimab changed TCR sequence diversity and drove clonal T-cell expansion. Intravenous ivuxolimab was administered to patients every 2 weeks at six dose levels: 0.01, 0.1, 0.3, 1.5, 3 and 10 mg/kg. The paper reports the monotherapy dose-escalation portion (N ≈ 50 patients) of the phase I ivuxolimab trial. Patients were allowed to have had prior anti-PD-1, anti-PD-L1 or anti-CTLA-4 therapy, and around 41% of the dose-escalation patients had previously received checkpoint inhibitors. The dose-escalation cohort was around 83% male with a mean age of approximately 60 years, ranging from 23 to 79. Among the approximately 50 dose-escalation patients, roughly 20 had hepatocellular carcinoma, 15 or so melanoma, 9 renal cell carcinoma and 9 head and neck cancer. Partial responses occurred in three dose-escalation patients: two with cutaneous melanoma and one with hepatocellular carcinoma. Overall results and qualifications from the work: At doses of 0.1 to 3.0 mg/kg, clonal expansion of both CD4+ and CD8+ T cells in blood was seen between baseline and week 6. The antigen specificity of the clonally expanded peripheral T cells was not determined. In the 0.1-3.0 mg/kg groups, partial responders were among the patients with the lowest normalized peripheral clonal expansion, particularly in CD8+ T cells. Low levels of normalized T-cell clonal expansion were also seen in some patients who did not respond. After ivuxolimab, more expanded clones were found on average in CD8+ T cells than in CD4+ T cells.

Patients with autoimmune disease history or receiving systemic immunosuppression were excluded from the trial. In every dose cohort, peripheral blood was drawn for TCR sequencing at baseline, cycle 4 day 1, and cycle 7 day 1. Samples were obtained from an open-label, multicenter, first-in-human phase I dose-escalation trial of ivuxolimab. Adults with locally advanced or metastatic head and neck squamous cell, hepatocellular, melanoma or renal cell carcinoma were enrolled in the trial. Before TCR sequencing, CD4+ T cells and CD8+ T cells were sorted from peripheral blood as separate populations. To sequence the TCRbeta CDR3 region, genomic DNA was isolated from the sorted cells. The immunoSEQ Assay was used to sequence the TCRbeta CDR3 regions. The table comes from immuneACCESS by way of TCRdb, which keeps in-frame sequences with V and J called. Part of the clones is missing from these tables; in studies checked, under half for an unresolved V gene and the rest for unknown reasons. This sample gives 56,000 or so clones in total; about 85% of them show up just once. The ten largest clones take up approximately 4.8% of the sample.

This clone appeared a single time. Its antigen is currently not known. Base qualities are missing; no much larger clone stands one base away. The clonotype comes from an adult with an advanced solid tumor such as melanoma, head and neck, liver or kidney cancer. Sequences were derived from CD4+ or CD8+ T cells sorted from blood, sampled in a trial of the OX40 agonist ivuxolimab.

The base sequence is TGTGCCAGCAGCTCAAACAGGGTGCCGGGCTATGGCTACACCTTC. Its amino acids are CASSSNRVPGYGYTF. The chain uses TRBV7-2 and TRBJ1-2, with a weak D call of TRBD1 (6 bases match). The V end loses 4 bases and the J end loses 4 bases, and a stretch of 16 bases separates them. From its cysteine to its phenylalanine, the CDR3 spans 15 amino acids. The kept DNA is CDR3 alone, 45 bases in frame from the first base. CDR1 SGHTA and CDR2 FQGNSA are derived from the germline V gene.